The 16 T cell receptor beta chains in this list originate from one sample, sequenced in a study of shared T cell receptors in the human thymus. Profiled with immunoSEQ multiplex PCR; TCRdb holds only in-frame clones, not every one. This sample yields approximately 68,000 clones, of which about 95% are seen a single time; approximately 0.035% belongs to the top ten. The sample taken for sequencing was thymocytes. All receptors derive from a human donor.

The table lists this clone with a count of one. This chain joins TRBV7-3 and TRBJ1-5; no definite D call. Per germline, CDR1 SGHTA and CDR2 FQGTGA. Trimming removed 1 base at V and 5 bases at J, with 6 bases between. The CDR3 is made up of 13 amino acids. For the CDR3, the DNA is TGTGCCAGCAGCTTAAGTGCGGATCAGCCCCAGCATTTT. Protein product: CASSLSADQPQHF.

This clone was recorded only once. This chain links TRBV5-6 with TRBJ1-2; D possibly corresponds to TRBD1 (5 bases). The CDR3 has 14 residues. The V end lost 0 bases, the J end lost 1 base, and 7 bases lay between the germline ends. Germline lookup yields CDR1 SGHDT and CDR2 YYEEEE. The CDR3 DNA reads as TGTGCCAGCAGCTTGGACAGGAATAACTATGGCTACACCTTC. It codes for CASSLDRNNYGYTF.

The chain uses TRBV7-2 and TRBJ2-1, with 9 positions matching TRBD1. The CDR3 sequence is 15 residues long. J gave up 6 bases and V 5 bases, and 8 bases lay outside the gene matches. Germline values: CDR1 SGHTA, CDR2 FQGNSA. Here the CDR3 reads CASSTMDRGINEQFF. The CDR3, as DNA: TGTGCCAGCAGCACCATGGACAGGGGAATCAATGAGCAGTTCTTC.

The chain couples TRBV14 to TRBJ1-5, with D uncertain. The CDR3 has 15 amino acids. The V gene lost 0 bases and the J gene lost 2 bases, with 8 bases spanning the gap. Germline V gives CDR1 SGHDN, CDR2 FVKESK. This CDR3 reads CASSQDGRGNQPQHF. CDR3 coding DNA: TGTGCCAGCAGCCAAGATGGACGGGGCAATCAGCCCCAGCATTTT. The entire variable domain, with the rest obtained from reference TRBV14 and TRBJ1-5, is as follows: EAGVTQFPSHSVIEKGQTVTLRCDPISGHDNLYWYRRVMGKEIKFLLHFVKESKQDESGMPNNRFLAERTGGTYSTLKVQPAELEDSGVYFCASSQDGRGNQPQHFGDGTRLSIL.

This chain joins TRBV7-7 and TRBJ2-5, with 8 bases aligning to TRBD2. Germline CDR1 SSHAT, CDR2 FNYEAQ (reference sequence). The trim removed 5 bases at V and 4 bases at J, leaving 3 bases unmatched. The CDR3 length is 13 residues. CDR3 in amino acids: CASSGGLAETQYF. Here the CDR3 DNA reads TGTGCCAGCAGCGGCGGACTAGCAGAGACCCAGTACTTC. Based on the CDR3 plus reference TRBV7-7 and TRBJ2-5, the full variable domain is GAGVSQSPRYKVTKRGQDVTLRCDPISSHATLYWYQQALGQGPEFLTYFNYEAQPDKSGLPSDRFSAERPEGSISTLTIQRTEQRDSAMYRCASSGGLAETQYFGPGTRLLVL.

The rearrangement links TRBV27 to TRBJ2-1; 10 bases line up with TRBD1. The CDR3 contains 19 residues. Germline V gene data show CDR1 as MNHEY and CDR2 as SMNVEV (reference sequence). The ends lost 5 bases at V and 3 bases at J; junction bases unmatched: 16. The CDR3 reads CASSIGSGTGEIFYNEQFF. CDR3 bases: TGTGCCAGCAGTATCGGATCCGGGACAGGGGAAATCTTCTACAATGAGCAGTTCTTC.

The V call is TRBV6-8, the J call TRBJ2-5; 15 bases map to TRBD2. The J call may be faulty, since TRBJ2-7 better matches the DNA end. This CDR3 is 18 amino acids long. From germline, CDR1 is MNHGY and CDR2 SAAAGT. The CDR3: CASSYPGLAGGPGREQYF. The DNA of the CDR3 is TGTGCCAGCAGTTACCCCGGACTAGCGGGGGGGCCGGGTCGCGAGCAGTACTTC.

V and J are TRBV5-8 and TRBJ1-2; D uncertain. CDR1 is SGHTS and CDR2 is YDEGEE in the germline V gene. V was trimmed by 2 bases and J by 0 bases, leaving 20 bases between them. The CDR3 has 18 amino acids. The CDR3 region has the DNA TGTGCCAGCAGCTTTCCCTTTCGACCGTACCTCTCTAACTATGGCTACACCTTC. Translating it yields CASSFPFRPYLSNYGYTF.

The rearrangement joins TRBV7-3 to TRBJ2-3; D gene uncertain. Germline lookup yields CDR1 SGHTA and CDR2 FQGTGA. The CDR3 covers 15 residues. V shed 1 base and J shed 5 bases, with 13 bases lying between them. Written as DNA, the CDR3 is TGTGCCAGCAGCTTAAATATTCAGACTTTAGATACGCAGTATTTT. It translates to CASSLNIQTLDTQYF.

The V and J genes are TRBV5-8 and TRBJ2-3, with D possibly being TRBD1 (6 bases). The V gene's germline CDR1 is SGHTS and CDR2 YDEGEE. The CDR3 length is 13 residues. The V and J ends lost 2 bases and 6 bases respectively, with 10 bases between them. CDR3 amino acids: CASSFIGGDTQYF. DNA for the CDR3: TGTGCCAGCAGCTTTATAGGGGGTGATACGCAGTATTTT.

V gene TRBV4-3 combines with J gene TRBJ1-5; D gene ambiguous. The CDR3 extends over 14 amino acids. Germline V gene sequence: CDR1 LGHNA, CDR2 YSLEER. V lost 1 base and J 7 bases, leaving 11 bases between the germline ends. CDR3 residues: CASSQVGVGQPQHF. The CDR3 DNA reads as TGCGCCAGCAGCCAAGTGGGAGTAGGACAGCCCCAGCATTTT.

CDR3 nucleotide sequence: TGTGCCAGCAGGGTACCGGGACCGAATAATTCACCCCTCCACTTT. Translation: CASRVPGPNNSPLHF. The chain has TRBV4-2 and TRBJ1-6, with a weak D call TRBD1 (5 bases). CDR3 size: 15 residues. The V end was cut by 6 bases, the J end by 5 bases, with 14 bases between. The germline V gene has CDR1 LGHNA and CDR2 YNFKEQ.

This clone was recorded only once. The J gene is TRBJ2-1, the V gene TRBV7-8, with D hard to call. Between the trimmed V and J ends, which lost 3 bases and 9 bases, there was a span of 18 bases. The CDR3 sequence is 15 residues long. Germline CDR1 is SGHVS and CDR2 is FQNEAQ. CDR3 protein: CASSFSPEVSGEQFF. As DNA, the CDR3 is TGTGCCAGCAGCTTTAGTCCCGAGGTCTCAGGTGAGCAGTTCTTC.

This clone was found once. This chain links TRBV27 with TRBJ1-1; 9 nucleotides match TRBD1. The CDR3 has 15 residues. V was clipped by 4 bases and J by 3 bases; unmatched bases: 6. In germline, CDR1 is MNHEY, CDR2 SMNVEV (reference sequence). The CDR3 region has the DNA TGTGCCAGCAGTTCTAGGGGACAGGGCGACACTGAAGCTTTCTTT. This sequence encodes CASSSRGQGDTEAFF.

The V call is TRBV27, the J call TRBJ2-2; a possible D gene is TRBD2 (5 bases). This CDR3 contains 19 residues. V lost 2 bases, J lost 2 bases, and 21 bases lay in between. Germline V CDR1 and CDR2: MNHEY, SMNVEV (reference sequence). The CDR3 region is CASSLRTPPVGVNTGELFF. The CDR3 DNA reads TGTGCCAGCAGTTTAAGGACCCCTCCGGTCGGGGTAAACACCGGGGAGCTGTTTTTT.

Only one count was recorded for this clone. The chain is built from TRBV4-3 and TRBJ2-3; tentatively, D is TRBD1 (6 bases). The ends were cut back, 0 bases at V and 1 base at J, with 14 bases in the middle. CDR1 is LGHNA, CDR2 YSLEER, per germline. The CDR3 runs to 17 residues. CDR3 residues: CASSQDPGAFGTDTQYF. Written as DNA, the CDR3 is TGCGCCAGCAGCCAAGATCCAGGGGCGTTTGGCACAGATACGCAGTATTTT.